A single sample gave rise to the 24 T cell receptor beta chains below, sequenced in a study of radiation and T cells in renal cell carcinoma. TCRdb's table, derived via immunoSEQ multiplex PCR, lists solely in-frame clones and lacks some. The table lists approximately 150,000 clones, around 88% of them singletons. Time point in this sample: blood 4 weeks post-SBRT, at nephrectomy. Treatment in this sample: 15 Gy SBRT to primary tumor, nephrectomy 4 weeks later. The sequencing here drew on blood, taken from a patient whose treatment included radiotherapy and nephrectomy. These receptors came from a woman in her forties or fifties with renal cell carcinoma.

The genes are TRBV4-3 and TRBJ1-2; D uncertain. The V gene lost 1 base and the J gene lost 4 bases, with 7 bases spanning the gap. CDR1 LGHNA and CDR2 YSLEER come from the germline V gene. CDR3 size: 13 residues. Here the CDR3 reads CASSQASGYGYTF. In nucleotides, the CDR3 is TGCGCCAGCAGCCAAGCATCAGGCTATGGCTACACCTTC.

The rearrangement uses TRBV7-9 and TRBJ2-2, with 8 bases matching TRBD1. The CDR3 runs 15 residues. The germline gives CDR1 SEHNR, CDR2 FQNEAQ (reference sequence). With V trimmed by 9 bases and J by 2 bases, 8 bases remained unmatched. CDR3: CASNDRGTNTGELFF. CDR3 DNA sequence: TGTGCCAGTAACGACAGGGGCACTAACACCGGGGAGCTGTTTTTT.

The CDR3 protein is CASSARTSGNTGELFF. The CDR3 DNA reads as TGTGCCAGCAGCGCGAGGACTAGCGGGAACACCGGGGAGCTGTTTTTT. The rearrangement joins TRBV5-4 to TRBJ2-2; 10 bases align to TRBD2. Germline CDR1 SGHNT, CDR2 YYREEE (reference sequence). V shed 4 bases, J shed 1 base, and the junction held 4 bases outside the gene matches. CDR3 size: 16 residues. Combining the CDR3 with reference TRBV5-4 and TRBJ2-2 gives the whole variable domain ETGVTQSPTHLIKTRGQQVTLRCSSQSGHNTVSWYQQALGQGPQFIFQYYREEENGRGNFPPRFSGLQFPNYSSELNVNALELDDSALYLCASSARTSGNTGELFFGEGSRLTVL.

The sample holds many counts of this clone. Additional DNA sequences in this sample encode the identical CDR3. The chain employs TRBV30 and TRBJ2-2; unclear D gene. The CDR3 sequence is 13 residues long. Between the trimmed V and J ends, which lost 3 bases and 3 bases, there was a span of 8 bases. Germline values: CDR1 GTSNPN, CDR2 SVGIG (reference sequence). This CDR3 is CAWRGYYTGELFF. As DNA, the CDR3 is TGTGCCTGGAGGGGCTACTACACCGGGGAGCTGTTTTTT.

V is TRBV7-2 and J is TRBJ2-1, with 14 bases identical to TRBD2. This CDR3 spans 18 amino acids. CDR1 and CDR2 from the germline V gene are SGHTA and FQGNSA. The V segment lost 3 bases and the J segment 10 bases; nucleotides outside the gene matches: 14. The CDR3 region is CASSFFSRRLAGGVEQFF. In DNA, the CDR3 is TGTGCCAGCAGCTTCTTTAGTCGACGACTAGCGGGAGGGGTGGAGCAGTTCTTC. Drawing the rest from reference TRBV7-2 and TRBJ2-1, the complete variable domain is GAGVSQSPSNKVTEKGKDVELRCDPISGHTALYWYRQSLGQGLEFLIYFQGNSAPDKSGLPSDRFSAERTGGSVSTLTIQRTQQEDSAVYLCASSFFSRRLAGGVEQFFGPGTRLTVL.

The J gene is TRBJ1-2, the V gene TRBV9; D remains ambiguous. The CDR3 runs 18 residues. CDR1 and CDR2 from the germline V gene are SGDLS and YYNGEE. V lost 7 bases to trimming and J lost 0 bases, with 25 bases between them. The CDR3 DNA is TGTGCCAGCTCCAGGACCACATACGGGATACACTCTAACTATGGCTACACCTTC. Protein sequence: CASSRTTYGIHSNYGYTF.

The genes are TRBV7-2 and TRBJ1-2; D is perhaps TRBD1 (5 bases). Germline V lookup: CDR1 SGHTA, CDR2 FQGNSA. V was pared by 5 bases and J by 8 bases, with 15 bases between. The CDR3 is 13 residues long. The CDR3 DNA is TGTGCCAGCAGCCCGGGACGGAGGGAAGGCTACACCTTC. Amino acid sequence: CASSPGRREGYTF.

There are many counts of this clone. The rearrangement links TRBV10-3 to TRBJ1-5, with no clear D. Germline V gene sequence: CDR1 ENHRY, CDR2 SYGVKD. CDR3 length equals 13 residues. V shed 1 base and J shed 0 bases, with 1 base lying between them. CDR3 sequence: CAISEFSNQPQHF. The CDR3 bases are TGTGCCATCAGTGAGTTTAGCAATCAGCCCCAGCATTTT.

The V and J genes are TRBV2 and TRBJ2-1; unclear D gene. Germline-derived CDR1 and CDR2 are SNHLY and FYNNEI. V lost 3 bases to trimming and J lost 5 bases, with 11 bases between them. The CDR3 has 14 residues. The DNA for the CDR3 is TGTGCCAGCAGTGATAGGACCACCGACAATGAGCAGTTCTTC. Residues: CASSDRTTDNEQFF. The full variable domain, with the rest looked up from reference TRBV2 and TRBJ2-1, is EPEVTQTPSHQVTQMGQEVILRCVPISNHLYFYWYRQILGQKVEFLVSFYNNEISEKSEIFDDQFSVERPDGSNFTLKIRSTKLEDSAMYFCASSDRTTDNEQFFGPGTRLTVL.

The CDR3 loop is CAISESQGGQYF. CDR3 sequence (DNA): TGTGCCATCAGTGAGTCACAGGGCGGGCAGTACTTC. The gene calls are TRBV10-3 and TRBJ2-7, with D maybe TRBD1 (6 bases). Germline V gene lookup returns CDR1 ENHRY and CDR2 SYGVKD. V was clipped by 0 bases and J by 9 bases, with 9 bases between them. This CDR3 region has 12 residues.

CDR3 DNA sequence: TGTGCCAGCAGCTTACGCCTGGGCGGCCCTCGCGAGCAGTACTTC. Encoded protein: CASSLRLGGPREQYF. This chain connects TRBV11-1 to TRBJ2-7; D remains ambiguous. Trimming took off 2 bases at V and 6 bases at J, with 17 bases between the two ends. In germline, CDR1 is SGHAT, CDR2 FQDESV (reference sequence). The CDR3 is 15 amino acids.

The chain employs TRBV28 and TRBJ2-7; D assignment may be TRBD1 or TRBD2 (5 bases each). Germline CDR1 MDHEN, CDR2 SYDVKM. The CDR3 consists of 17 residues. The V and J ends lost 2 bases and 2 bases respectively, with 19 bases between them. The CDR3 nucleotides read TGTGCCAGCAGTTTAGCGCGCGAGGGGATAAGGGCCTACGAGCAGTACTTC. Translation: CASSLAREGIRAYEQYF.

V gene TRBV7-8 combines with J gene TRBJ2-1; 9 bases line up with TRBD2. The CDR3 has 15 amino acids. The V gene end was trimmed by 3 bases and the J gene end by 6 bases; junction bases not matched to a gene: 6. The germline CDR1 and CDR2 sequences are SGHVS and FQNEAQ. CDR3 sequence (DNA): TGTGCCAGCAGCTTGAGCGGGGGGACGATCAATGAGCAGTTCTTC. Amino acids: CASSLSGGTINEQFF.

J is TRBJ2-3 and V is TRBV20-1, with D unresolved. Trimming took off 5 bases at V and 6 bases at J, with 9 bases between the two ends. The germline gives CDR1 DFQATT, CDR2 SNEGSKA (reference sequence). The CDR3 runs to 11 residues. CDR3 region: CSAPTLDTQYF. Here the CDR3 DNA reads TGCAGTGCTCCTACTCTTGATACGCAGTATTTT.

In regard to this clone: One end of the junction is discordant with germline, which a read error may explain. The J gene is TRBJ2-1, the V gene TRBV19; TRBD1 matches 9 bases. The CDR3 is 12 amino acids. CDR1 and CDR2 from the germline V gene are LNHDA and SQIVND (reference sequence). The CDR3: CASSVKQGARVF. The CDR3, as DNA: TGTGCCAGTAGTGTAAAACAGGGGGCGAGGGTCTTC.

J is TRBJ1-2 and V is TRBV27, with TRBD1 matching 7 bases. The CDR3 length is 13 residues. The germline CDR1 and CDR2 sequences are MNHEY and SMNVEV (reference sequence). With V trimmed by 5 bases and J by 4 bases, 4 bases remained unmatched. CDR3 protein: CASSPGGRYGYTF. The CDR3 region has the DNA TGTGCCAGCAGTCCAGGGGGTCGCTATGGCTACACCTTC.

This sequence joins TRBV10-2 and TRBJ1-2; TRBD1 agrees at 9 bases. The V gene's germline CDR1 is WSHSY and CDR2 SAAADI. J gave up 8 bases and V 7 bases, and 8 bases lay outside the gene matches. This CDR3 is built from 13 residues. The CDR3 is CASTEGDRAGYTF. For the CDR3, the DNA is TGCGCCAGCACCGAAGGGGACAGGGCCGGCTACACCTTC.

The V gene is TRBV4-3, the J gene TRBJ1-6; D uncertain. Trimming cost V 3 bases and J 8 bases, with 14 bases left between them. The CDR3 totals 15 residues. CDR1 and CDR2 from the germline V gene are LGHNA and YSLEER. CDR3 coding DNA: TGCGCCAGCAGCCAGGCCACCAAGCCCCATTCACCCCTCCACTTT. Translated, it gives CASSQATKPHSPLHF.

The chain recombines TRBV11-2 with TRBJ1-1; tentatively, D is TRBD1 (5 bases). Deletions cut 3 bases from V and 3 bases from J, with 14 bases between. Germline-derived CDR1 and CDR2 are SGHAT and FQNNGV. This CDR3 has 15 amino acids. The CDR3 loop is CASSFPGGGYTEAFF. CDR3 DNA: TGTGCCAGCAGCTTTCCCGGGGGGGGGTACACTGAAGCTTTCTTT.

V is TRBV30 and J is TRBJ1-3, with D unresolved. Looked up from germline, CDR1 is GTSNPN and CDR2 is SVGIG (reference sequence). This CDR3 is built from 15 residues. V lost 2 bases and J lost 5, with 16 bases in between. Here the CDR3 reads CAWSFGTRGRNTIYF. Here the CDR3 DNA reads TGTGCCTGGAGTTTCGGTACCCGAGGGAGAAACACCATATATTTT.

The table lists this clone with a count of one. V and J are TRBV7-2 and TRBJ2-3, with D maybe TRBD1 (5 bases). The CDR3 is made up of 14 amino acids. Trimming removed 5 bases from V and 4 bases from J, with 13 bases in between. Germline assignment: CDR1 SGHTA and CDR2 FQGNSA. In nucleotides, the CDR3 is TGTGCCAGCAGCCGACGACAGATAGCAGATACGCAGTATTTT. Residues: CASSRRQIADTQYF. Complete variable domain (other parts from reference TRBV7-2 and TRBJ2-3): GAGVSQSPSNKVTEKGKDVELRCDPISGHTALYWYRQSLGQGLEFLIYFQGNSAPDKSGLPSDRFSAERTGGSVSTLTIQRTQQEDSAVYLCASSRRQIADTQYFGPGTRLTVL.

This clone was found a few times. The genes are TRBV19 and TRBJ1-5; a weak D match, TRBD1 (5 bases). Germline V gene sequence: CDR1 LNHDA, CDR2 SQIVND (reference sequence). Between the trimmed V and J ends, which lost 5 bases and 0 bases, there was a span of 11 bases. There are 15 residues in the CDR3. CDR3 region: CASSRVTGSNQPQHF. In DNA, the CDR3 is TGTGCCAGTAGTCGAGTCACAGGTAGCAATCAGCCCCAGCATTTT.

V and J are TRBV5-4 and TRBJ1-2; D possibly corresponds to TRBD1 (5 bases). The CDR3 spans 14 residues. Germline V gives CDR1 SGHNT, CDR2 YYREEE (reference sequence). Trimming took 0 bases from V and 8 from J, leaving 14 bases between them. The CDR3: CASSLASGGSGYTF. Here the CDR3 DNA reads TGTGCCAGCAGCTTGGCCAGCGGGGGTTCGGGCTACACCTTC. Full variable domain (outside the CDR3, taken from reference TRBV5-4 and TRBJ1-2): ETGVTQSPTHLIKTRGQQVTLRCSSQSGHNTVSWYQQALGQGPQFIFQYYREEENGRGNFPPRFSGLQFPNYSSELNVNALELDDSALYLCASSLASGGSGYTFGSGTRLTVV.

The chain combines TRBV19 with TRBJ2-4; 8 bases are shared with TRBD2. There are 14 residues in the CDR3. V shed 7 bases and J 8 bases; nucleotides not matched to a gene: 10. CDR1 is LNHDA and CDR2 is SQIVND in the germline V gene (reference sequence). CDR3 nucleotides: TGTGCCAGTACCTTTCGTCGGGGGGGATACATTCAGTACTTC. This codes for CASTFRRGGYIQYF.